The T cell receptor beta chain under discussion was sequenced for a study of cytomegalovirus exposure and HLA in healthy donors. Study-wide results and limits: Overall, about 160 TCR beta chains were annotated as cytomegalovirus-associated. The tendency of first-cohort TCR clusters to co-occur in the approximately 120 validation repertoires was identified by a subsequent analysis.

Libraries were prepared by immunoSEQ multiplex PCR; TCRdb keeps only in-frame clonotypes and omits some of them. The sample has approximately 140,000 clones; around 90% are singletons. In regard to this clone: What it binds is not known.

CDR1 is SGHTA and CDR2 is FQGNSA in the germline V gene. The CDR3 totals 12 residues. Trimming took off 3 bases at V and 4 bases at J, with 7 bases between the two ends. The receptor was isolated from a man between 18 and 29 years old in good health and CMV-seropositive. The chain uses TRBV7-2 and TRBJ2-7; tentatively, D is TRBD1 (5 bases). Sequencing input: PBMCs. The CDR3 DNA follows: TGTGCCAGCAGCTTCTCAGGGTACGAGCAGTACTTC. It yields the protein CASSFSGYEQYF.